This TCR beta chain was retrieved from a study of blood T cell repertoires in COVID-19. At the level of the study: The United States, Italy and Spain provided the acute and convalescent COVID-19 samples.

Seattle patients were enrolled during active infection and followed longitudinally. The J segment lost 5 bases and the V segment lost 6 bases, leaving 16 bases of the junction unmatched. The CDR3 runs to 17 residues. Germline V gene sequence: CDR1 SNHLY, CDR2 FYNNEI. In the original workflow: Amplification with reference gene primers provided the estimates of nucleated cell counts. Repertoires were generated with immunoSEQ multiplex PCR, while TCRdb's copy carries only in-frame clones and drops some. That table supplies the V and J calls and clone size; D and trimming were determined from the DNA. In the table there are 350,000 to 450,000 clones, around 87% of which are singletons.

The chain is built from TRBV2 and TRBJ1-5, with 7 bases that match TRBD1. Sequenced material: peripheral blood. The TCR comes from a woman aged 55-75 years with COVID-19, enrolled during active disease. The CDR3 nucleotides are TGTGCCAGCAGCGACAGGGTAGGGGCTTTATTGGATCAGCCCCAGCATTTT. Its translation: CASSDRVGALLDQPQHF.